This T cell receptor beta chain was recorded in a study of memory CD4+ T cells and cytomegalovirus serostatus. The study's findings and limits: The CMV-associated TCR signature appears largely within the CD4+ memory repertoire.

This clone occurred once. Its specificity is unknown. The data were produced by immunoSEQ multiplex PCR, yet TCRdb's version contains in-frame clones alone and is incomplete. The table records some 95,000 clones, approximately 80% of them present only once. The CDR3 has 13 amino acids. The V gene lost 6 bases and the J gene lost 1 base, with 10 bases spanning the gap. Germline loops: CDR1 SGHNT, CDR2 YYREEE (reference sequence). Single viable CD3+CD4+CD8-CD45RO+ cells were sorted as the memory CD4+ T cells. Serum IgG to CMV pp150, pp28, p38 and p52 defined serostatus. Positive selection with CD4 microbeads enriched total CD4+ T cells.

Sequencing was carried out using memory CD4+ T cells from blood. The V call is TRBV5-4, the J call TRBJ1-1; tentative D call: TRBD1 (6 bases). The sequence derives from an adult in good health and CMV-seropositive. CDR3 sequence reads: CASTRGTNTEAFF. DNA for the CDR3: TGTGCCAGCACTAGGGGGACGAACACTGAAGCTTTCTTT.